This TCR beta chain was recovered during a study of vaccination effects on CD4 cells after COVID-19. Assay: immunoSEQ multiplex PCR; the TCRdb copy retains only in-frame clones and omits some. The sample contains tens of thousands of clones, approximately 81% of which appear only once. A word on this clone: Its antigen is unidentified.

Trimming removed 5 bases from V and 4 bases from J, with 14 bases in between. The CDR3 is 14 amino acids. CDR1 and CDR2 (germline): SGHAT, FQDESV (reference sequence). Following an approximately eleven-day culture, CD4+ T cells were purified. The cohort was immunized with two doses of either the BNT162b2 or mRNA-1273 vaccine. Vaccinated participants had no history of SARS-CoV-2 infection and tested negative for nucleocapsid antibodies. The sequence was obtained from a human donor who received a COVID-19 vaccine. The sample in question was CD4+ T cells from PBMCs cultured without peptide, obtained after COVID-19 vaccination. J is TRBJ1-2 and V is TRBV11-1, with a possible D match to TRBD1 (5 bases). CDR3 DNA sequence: TGTGCCAGCAGCCCCGGGGCCGCTCTCTATGGCTACACCTTC. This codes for CASSPGAALYGYTF. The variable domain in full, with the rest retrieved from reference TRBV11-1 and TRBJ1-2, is EAEVAQSPRYKITEKSQAVAFWCDPISGHATLYWYRQILGQGPELLVQFQDESVVDDSQLPKDRFSAERLKGVDSTLKIQPAELGDSAMYLCASSPGAALYGYTFGSGTRLTVV.